The 20 T cell receptor beta chains listed next were all sequenced from one sample in a study of blood T cell repertoires in COVID-19. Using immunoSEQ multiplex PCR, the repertoire was profiled, and TCRdb retains in-frame clones only, with some absent. This table holds around 300,000 clones, 80% to 90% found once. The sample consisted of peripheral blood. The source of these receptors is a woman in her forties or fifties who had recovered from COVID-19.

This clone was found once. The chain is built from TRBV6-6 and TRBJ1-2; no clear D. The V and J ends lost 5 bases and 2 bases respectively, with 12 bases between them. The CDR3 is 14 amino acids. CDR1 is MNHNY and CDR2 is SVGAGI in the germline V gene (reference sequence). CDR3 in DNA: TGTGCCAGCAGTAAGGGAGGAGGGAACTATGGCTACACCTTC. This codes for CASSKGGGNYGYTF.

This chain connects TRBV7-2 to TRBJ2-2, with 11 bases lining up with TRBD2. Trimming cost V 4 bases and J 13 bases; bases outside gene matches: 8. Per the germline V gene, CDR1 is SGHTA and CDR2 is FQGNSA. This CDR3 contains 14 residues. CDR3 nucleotide sequence: TGTGCCAGCAGCTGGGGACTAGCGGCTGACGGGCTGTTTTTT. Its translation is CASSWGLAADGLFF.

The V gene is TRBV6-6, the J gene TRBJ2-2; 7 bases are shared with TRBD1. The germline V gene has CDR1 MNHNY and CDR2 SVGAGI (reference sequence). V was pared by 0 bases and J by 5 bases, with 6 bases of the junction left unmatched. The CDR3 length is 16 residues. The CDR3 spells CASSYSEGGWTGELFF. CDR3 in DNA: TGTGCCAGCAGTTACTCGGAAGGGGGCTGGACCGGGGAGCTGTTTTTT.

The chain uses TRBV27 and TRBJ2-3, with 10 bases fitting TRBD1. This CDR3 spans 16 amino acids. Losses at the gene ends were 0 bases for V and 6 bases for J; bases not matched to a gene: 6. Germline loops: CDR1 MNHEY, CDR2 SMNVEV (reference sequence). CDR3 nucleotides: TGTGCCAGCAGTTTATCCCGGGGACAGGGGAGGGATACGCAGTATTTT. The encoded protein is CASSLSRGQGRDTQYF.

The J gene is TRBJ1-4, the V gene TRBV19; no reliable D call. Trimming left V 5 bases short and J 5 bases short, with 12 bases between. CDR1 LNHDA and CDR2 SQIVND come from the germline V gene (reference sequence). The CDR3 consists of 14 residues. The CDR3 protein is CASSPQSANEKLFF. In nucleotides, the CDR3 is TGTGCCAGTAGTCCACAGTCGGCCAATGAAAAACTGTTTTTT.

The chain couples TRBV25-1 to TRBJ2-1; the match to TRBD2 covers 10 bases. Looked up from germline, CDR1 is MGHDK and CDR2 is SYGVNS. This CDR3 has 16 residues. Trimming removed 1 base from V and 1 base from J; junction bases left unmatched: 1. CDR3 residues: CASSELTSGSYNEQFF. In nucleotides, the CDR3 is TGTGCCAGCAGTGAATTGACTAGCGGGTCCTACAATGAGCAGTTCTTC.

The genes are TRBV19 and TRBJ2-1; D may be TRBD2 (6 bases). The V end lost 1 base, the J end lost 7 bases, and 8 bases lay between the germline ends. The germline V gene has CDR1 LNHDA and CDR2 SQIVND (reference sequence). CDR3 length: 13 residues. The CDR3 is CASSIAGRNEQFF. DNA for the CDR3: TGTGCCAGTAGTATAGCGGGGAGGAATGAGCAGTTCTTC.

The chain has TRBV10-3 and TRBJ1-2; D not resolved. The CDR3 extends over 14 amino acids. The V and J ends lost 3 bases and 8 bases respectively, with 16 bases between them. The germline gives CDR1 ENHRY, CDR2 SYGVKD. CDR3 DNA: TGTGCCATCAGTGATAACCCGGAACGAGGCGGCTACACCTTC. Translating it yields CAISDNPERGGYTF.

V is TRBV5-5 and J is TRBJ1-3; D remains ambiguous. V lost 0 bases and J 0 bases, leaving 13 bases between the germline ends. This CDR3 has 17 residues. Germline V gene sequence: CDR1 SGHKS, CDR2 YYEKEE (reference sequence). The CDR3 region is CASSLVVDGLSGNTIYF. In nucleotides, the CDR3 is TGTGCCAGCAGCTTGGTCGTGGACGGACTCTCTGGAAACACCATATATTTT.

The genes are TRBV6-2 or TRBV6-3 and TRBJ2-5; D not resolved. This CDR3 spans 13 amino acids. CDR1 and CDR2 (germline): MNHEY, SVGEGT. V gave up 2 bases and J gave up 4 bases, with 8 bases separating them. The CDR3 region has the DNA TGTGCCAGCAGTTACCGGCGGAGAGAGACCCAGTACTTC. Its translation: CASSYRRRETQYF.

The V and J genes are TRBV2 and TRBJ2-1; 7 bases line up with TRBD2. Trimming at V came to 4 bases and at J to 13 bases, leaving 4 bases not matched to a gene. The germline CDR1 and CDR2 sequences are SNHLY and FYNNEI. This CDR3 has 11 residues. The CDR3 DNA sequence: TGTGCCAGCAGTGCGGCGGGAGCACAGTTCTTC. Translating gives CASSAAGAQFF.

The gene calls are TRBV28 and TRBJ2-6; TRBD1 matches 8 bases. V shed 8 bases, J shed 4 bases, and the junction held 4 bases outside the gene matches. Germline V gene sequence: CDR1 MDHEN, CDR2 SYDVKM. The length of the CDR3 is 14 residues. DNA for the CDR3: TGTGCCAGCGGACAGGGATCCGGGGCCAACGTCCTGACTTTC. Its protein is CASGQGSGANVLTF.

The table lists this clone with many counts. The sample carries other DNA sequences with the same CDR3. V and J are TRBV6-1 and TRBJ1-2, with 7 bases identical to TRBD1. The CDR3 extends over 14 amino acids. The germline V gene encodes CDR1 MNHNS and CDR2 SASEGT. V was pared by 2 bases and J by 4 bases, with 4 bases of the junction left unmatched. As DNA, the CDR3 is TGTGCCAGCAGTGAACGAAGGGACAGCTATGGCTACACCTTC. This translates into CASSERRDSYGYTF.

A single count supports this clone. This rearrangement joins TRBV7-9 to TRBJ2-1; D may be TRBD1 (5 bases). V shed 5 bases and J shed 12 bases, with 14 bases lying between them. Germline V lookup: CDR1 SEHNR, CDR2 FQNEAQ (reference sequence). This CDR3 has 12 amino acids. The CDR3 nucleotides are TGTGCCAGCAGCACGGACACGCCGGGGCAGTTCTTC. This encodes CASSTDTPGQFF.

The chain recombines TRBV15 with TRBJ1-1, with D uncertain. Germline loops: CDR1 LNHNV, CDR2 YYDKDF (reference sequence). The CDR3 spans 12 residues. V lost 0 bases and J lost 9, with 8 bases in between. CDR3 residues: CATSRDGHKAFF. DNA for the CDR3: TGTGCCACCAGCAGAGATGGGCACAAAGCTTTCTTT.

This chain joins TRBV2 and TRBJ2-3; TRBD2 might be the D (6 bases). The CDR3 has 13 residues. Germline V gene lookup returns CDR1 SNHLY and CDR2 FYNNEI. V shed 5 bases and J shed 4 bases, with 10 bases lying between them. Written as DNA, the CDR3 is TGTGCCAGCAGTCGGGAGTCCCCAGATACGCAGTATTTT. It translates to CASSRESPDTQYF.

V gene TRBV6-5 combines with J gene TRBJ1-4, with 7 positions matching TRBD1. Trimming removed 6 bases from V and 11 bases from J; junction bases left unmatched: 6. Looked up from germline, CDR1 is MNHEY and CDR2 is SVGAGI. The length of the CDR3 is 12 residues. CDR3 sequence: CASRTGQVKLFF. CDR3 coding DNA: TGTGCCAGCAGAACCGGACAGGTGAAACTGTTTTTT.

This clone showed up just a few times. The chain links TRBV7-8 to TRBJ2-6, with D unresolved. The ends were cut back, 3 bases at V and 0 bases at J, with 6 bases in the middle. CDR1 and CDR2 from the germline V gene are SGHVS and FQNEAQ. The CDR3 is 15 residues long. The CDR3 loop reads CASSLEFSGANVLTF. In DNA form, the CDR3 reads TGTGCCAGCAGCTTGGAGTTCTCTGGGGCCAACGTCCTGACTTTC.

The V and J genes are TRBV30 and TRBJ2-5; 12 bases line up with TRBD2. The CDR3 has 14 amino acids. V was clipped by 5 bases and J by 3 bases; unmatched bases: 4. From germline, CDR1 is GTSNPN and CDR2 SVGIG (reference sequence). The CDR3 DNA follows: TGTGCCTGGTCTAGCGGGGGGGCCAAAGAGACCCAGTACTTC. It encodes CAWSSGGAKETQYF.

The chain recombines TRBV11-3 with TRBJ1-2, with a tentative D call TRBD1 (6 bases). Germline CDR1 is SGHNT and CDR2 is YENEEA. With 4 bases removed from V and 6 bases from J, the gap between germline ends came to 24 bases. The CDR3 totals 17 residues. CDR3 residues: CASSYPQGKESEDGYTF. CDR3 sequence (DNA): TGTGCCAGCAGCTACCCTCAGGGGAAGGAATCGGAGGATGGCTACACCTTC.